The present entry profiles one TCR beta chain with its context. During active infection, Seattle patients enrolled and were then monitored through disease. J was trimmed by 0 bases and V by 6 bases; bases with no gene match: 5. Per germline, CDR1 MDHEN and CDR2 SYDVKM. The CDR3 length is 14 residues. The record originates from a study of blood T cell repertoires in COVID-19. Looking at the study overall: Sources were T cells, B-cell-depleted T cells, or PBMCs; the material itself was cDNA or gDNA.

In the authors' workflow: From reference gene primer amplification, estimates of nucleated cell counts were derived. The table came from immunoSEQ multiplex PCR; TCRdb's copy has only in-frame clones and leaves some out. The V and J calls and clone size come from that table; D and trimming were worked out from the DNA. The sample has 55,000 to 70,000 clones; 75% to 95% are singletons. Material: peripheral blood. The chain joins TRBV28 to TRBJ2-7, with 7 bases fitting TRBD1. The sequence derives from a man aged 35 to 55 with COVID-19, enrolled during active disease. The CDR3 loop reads CASRGGLSSYEQYF. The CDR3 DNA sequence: TGTGCCAGCAGAGGGGGCCTATCCTCCTACGAGCAGTACTTC.